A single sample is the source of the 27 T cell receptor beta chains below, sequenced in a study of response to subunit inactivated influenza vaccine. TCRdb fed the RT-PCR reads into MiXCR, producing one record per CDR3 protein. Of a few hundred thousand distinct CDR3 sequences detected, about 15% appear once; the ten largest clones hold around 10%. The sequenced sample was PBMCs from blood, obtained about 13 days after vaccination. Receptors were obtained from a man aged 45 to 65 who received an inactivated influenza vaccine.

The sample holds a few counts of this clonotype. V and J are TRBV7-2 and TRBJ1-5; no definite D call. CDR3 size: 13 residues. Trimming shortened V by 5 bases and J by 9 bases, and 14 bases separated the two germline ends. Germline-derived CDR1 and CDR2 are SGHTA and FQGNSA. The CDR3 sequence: CASSTDGFSPQHF. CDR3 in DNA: TGTGCCAGCAGCACCGACGGATTTTCGCCCCAGCATTTT.

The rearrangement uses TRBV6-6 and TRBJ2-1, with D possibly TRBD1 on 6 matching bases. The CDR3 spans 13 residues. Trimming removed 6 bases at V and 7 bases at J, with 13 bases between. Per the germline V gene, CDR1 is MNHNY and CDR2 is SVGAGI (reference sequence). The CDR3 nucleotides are TGTGCCAGCAGCTCTCCAGGGGCAAATGAGCAGTTCTTC. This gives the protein CASSSPGANEQFF.

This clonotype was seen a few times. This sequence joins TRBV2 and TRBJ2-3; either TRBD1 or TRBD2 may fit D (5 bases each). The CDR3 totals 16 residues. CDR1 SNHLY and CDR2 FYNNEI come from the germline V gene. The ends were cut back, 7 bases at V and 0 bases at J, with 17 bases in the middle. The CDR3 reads CASKLSGTGSTDTQYF. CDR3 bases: TGTGCCAGCAAATTGTCTGGGACGGGAAGCACAGATACGCAGTATTTT.

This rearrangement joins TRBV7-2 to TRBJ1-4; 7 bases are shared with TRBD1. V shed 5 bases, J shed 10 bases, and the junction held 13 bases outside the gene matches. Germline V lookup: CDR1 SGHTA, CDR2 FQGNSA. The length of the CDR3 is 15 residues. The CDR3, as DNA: TGTGCCAGCAGCCAAGACCTCAGGGGGGTAGGAAAACTGTTTTTT. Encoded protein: CASSQDLRGVGKLFF.

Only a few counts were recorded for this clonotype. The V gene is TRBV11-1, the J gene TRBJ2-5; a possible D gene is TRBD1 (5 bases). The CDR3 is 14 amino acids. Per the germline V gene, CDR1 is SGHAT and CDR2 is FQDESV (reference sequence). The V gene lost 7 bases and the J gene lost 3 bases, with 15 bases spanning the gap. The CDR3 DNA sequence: TGTGCCAGCACCCCAAGGACACAGAAAGAGACCCAGTACTTC. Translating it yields CASTPRTQKETQYF.

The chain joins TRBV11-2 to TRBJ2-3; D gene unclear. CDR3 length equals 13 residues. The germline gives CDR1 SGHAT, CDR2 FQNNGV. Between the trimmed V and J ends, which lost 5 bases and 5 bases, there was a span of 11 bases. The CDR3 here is CASSRSGGDTQYF. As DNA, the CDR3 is TGTGCCAGCAGCCGCTCGGGCGGAGATACGCAGTATTTT. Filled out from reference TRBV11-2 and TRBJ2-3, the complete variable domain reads EAGVAQSPRYKIIEKRQSVAFWCNPISGHATLYWYQQILGQGPKLLIQFQNNGVVDDSQLPKDRFSAERLKGVDSTLKIQPAKLEDSAVYLCASSRSGGDTQYFGPGTRLTVL.

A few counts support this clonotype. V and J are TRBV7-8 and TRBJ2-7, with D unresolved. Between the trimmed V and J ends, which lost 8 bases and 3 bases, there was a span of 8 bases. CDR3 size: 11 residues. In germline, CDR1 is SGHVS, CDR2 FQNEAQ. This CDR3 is CASGNRYEQYF. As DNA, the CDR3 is TGTGCCAGCGGAAATCGCTACGAGCAGTACTTC. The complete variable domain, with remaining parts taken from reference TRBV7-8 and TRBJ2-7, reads GAGVSQSPRYKVAKRGQDVALRCDPISGHVSLFWYQQALGQGPEFLTYFQNEAQLDKSGLPSDRFFAERPEGSVSTLKIQRTQQEDSAVYLCASGNRYEQYFGPGTRLTVT.

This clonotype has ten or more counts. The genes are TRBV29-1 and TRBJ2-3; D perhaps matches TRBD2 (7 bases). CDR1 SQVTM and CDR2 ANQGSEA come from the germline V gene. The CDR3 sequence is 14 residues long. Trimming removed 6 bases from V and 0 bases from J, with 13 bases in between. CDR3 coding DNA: TGCAGCGTCCGAGGGAGGGGGAGCACAGATACGCAGTATTTT. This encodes CSVRGRGSTDTQYF.

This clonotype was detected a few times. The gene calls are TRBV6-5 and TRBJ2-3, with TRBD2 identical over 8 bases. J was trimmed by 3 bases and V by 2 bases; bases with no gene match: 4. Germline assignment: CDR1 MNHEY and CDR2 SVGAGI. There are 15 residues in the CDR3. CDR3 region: CASSYVGGGTDTQYF. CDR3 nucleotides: TGTGCCAGCAGTTACGTCGGCGGGGGGACAGATACGCAGTATTTT.

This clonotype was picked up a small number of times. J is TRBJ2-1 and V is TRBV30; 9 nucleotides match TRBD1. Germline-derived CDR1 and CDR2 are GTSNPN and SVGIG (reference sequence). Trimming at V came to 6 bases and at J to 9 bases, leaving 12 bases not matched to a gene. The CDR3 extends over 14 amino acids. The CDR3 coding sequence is TGTGCCTGCGCCAGGGACAGGGATATGGTTGAGCAGTTCTTC. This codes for CACARDRDMVEQFF.

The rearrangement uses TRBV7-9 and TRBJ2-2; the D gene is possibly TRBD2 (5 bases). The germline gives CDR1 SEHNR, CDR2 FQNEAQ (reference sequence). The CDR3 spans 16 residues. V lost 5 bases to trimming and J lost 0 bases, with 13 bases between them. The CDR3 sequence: CASSTRLRTNTGELFF. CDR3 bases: TGTGCCAGCAGCACCCGACTAAGGACGAACACCGGGGAGCTGTTTTTT.

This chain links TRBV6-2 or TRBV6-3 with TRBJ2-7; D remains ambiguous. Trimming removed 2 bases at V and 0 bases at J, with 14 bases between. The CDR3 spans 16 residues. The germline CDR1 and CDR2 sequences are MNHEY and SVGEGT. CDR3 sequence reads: CASSYRADRSSYEQYF. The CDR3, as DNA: TGTGCCAGCAGTTACCGTGCGGATCGGAGCTCCTACGAGCAGTACTTC.

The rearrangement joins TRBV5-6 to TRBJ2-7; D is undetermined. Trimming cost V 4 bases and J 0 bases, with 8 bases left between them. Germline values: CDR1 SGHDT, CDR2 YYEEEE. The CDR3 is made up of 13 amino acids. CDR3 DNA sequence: TGTGCCAGCAGCATAATTAGCTCCTACGAGCAGTACTTC. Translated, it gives CASSIISSYEQYF.

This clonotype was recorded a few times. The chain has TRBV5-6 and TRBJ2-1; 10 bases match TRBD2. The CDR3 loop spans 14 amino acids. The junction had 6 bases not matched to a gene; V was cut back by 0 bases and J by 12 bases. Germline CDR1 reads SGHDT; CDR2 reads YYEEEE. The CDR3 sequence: CASSLDSGGSPQFF. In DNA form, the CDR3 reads TGTGCCAGCAGCTTGGATAGCGGGGGGTCCCCGCAGTTCTTC.

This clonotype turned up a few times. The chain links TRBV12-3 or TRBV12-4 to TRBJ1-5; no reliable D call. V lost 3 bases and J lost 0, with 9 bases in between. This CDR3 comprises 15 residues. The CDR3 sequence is CASSLARGSNQPQHF. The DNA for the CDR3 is TGTGCCAGCAGTTTGGCGCGGGGTAGCAATCAGCCCCAGCATTTT.

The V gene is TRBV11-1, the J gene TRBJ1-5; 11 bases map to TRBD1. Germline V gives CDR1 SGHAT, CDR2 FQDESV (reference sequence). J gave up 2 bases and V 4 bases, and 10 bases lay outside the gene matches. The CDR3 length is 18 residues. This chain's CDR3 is CASSSFGQGAGGNQPQHF. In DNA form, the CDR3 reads TGTGCCAGCAGCTCCTTTGGACAGGGGGCGGGTGGCAATCAGCCCCAGCATTTT.

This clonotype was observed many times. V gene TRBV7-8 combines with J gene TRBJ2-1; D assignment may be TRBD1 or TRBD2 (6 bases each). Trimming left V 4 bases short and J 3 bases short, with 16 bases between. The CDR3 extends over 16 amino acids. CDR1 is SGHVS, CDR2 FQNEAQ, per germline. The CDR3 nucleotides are TGTGCCAGCAGCTACGGAGGGGGTGGATACTACAATGAGCAGTTCTTC. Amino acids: CASSYGGGGYYNEQFF.

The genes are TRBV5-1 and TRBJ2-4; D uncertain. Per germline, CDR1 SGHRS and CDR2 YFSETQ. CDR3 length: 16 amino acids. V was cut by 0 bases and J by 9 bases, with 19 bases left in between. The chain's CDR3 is CASSLVSSRSGGIQYF. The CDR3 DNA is TGCGCCAGCAGCTTGGTCTCTTCGCGGTCCGGCGGCATTCAGTACTTC.

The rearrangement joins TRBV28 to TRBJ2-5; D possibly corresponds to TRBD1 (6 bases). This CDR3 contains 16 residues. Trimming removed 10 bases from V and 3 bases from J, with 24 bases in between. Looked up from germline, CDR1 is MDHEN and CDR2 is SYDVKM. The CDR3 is CANPINPQGPKETQYF. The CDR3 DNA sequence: TGTGCCAATCCCATAAACCCACAGGGTCCCAAAGAGACCCAGTACTTC.

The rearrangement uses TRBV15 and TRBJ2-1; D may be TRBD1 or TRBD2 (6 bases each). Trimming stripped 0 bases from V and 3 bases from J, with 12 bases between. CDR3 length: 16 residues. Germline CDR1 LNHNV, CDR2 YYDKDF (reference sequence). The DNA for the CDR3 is TGTGCCACCAGCAGAGATATGGGGGGCGGCTACAATGAGCAGTTCTTC. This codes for CATSRDMGGGYNEQFF. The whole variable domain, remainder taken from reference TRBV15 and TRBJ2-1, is DAMVIQNPRYQVTQFGKPVTLSCSQTLNHNVMYWYQQKSSQAPKLLFHYYDKDFNNEADTPDNFQSRRPNTSFCFLDIRSPGLGDTAMYLCATSRDMGGGYNEQFFGPGTRLTVL.

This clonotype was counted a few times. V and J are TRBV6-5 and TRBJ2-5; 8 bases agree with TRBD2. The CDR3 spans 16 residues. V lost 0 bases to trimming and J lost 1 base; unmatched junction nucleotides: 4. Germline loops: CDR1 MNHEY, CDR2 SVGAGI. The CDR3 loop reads CASSYSTAGGQETQYF. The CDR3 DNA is TGTGCCAGCAGTTACTCTACGGCGGGAGGCCAAGAGACCCAGTACTTC.

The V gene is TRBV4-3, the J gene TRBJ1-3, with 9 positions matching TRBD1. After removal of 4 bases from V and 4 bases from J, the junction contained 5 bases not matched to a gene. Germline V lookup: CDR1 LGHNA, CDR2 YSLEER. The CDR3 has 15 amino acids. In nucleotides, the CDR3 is TGCGCCAGCAGCCGCACCGGGACAGGGGGAAACACCATATATTTT. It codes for CASSRTGTGGNTIYF.

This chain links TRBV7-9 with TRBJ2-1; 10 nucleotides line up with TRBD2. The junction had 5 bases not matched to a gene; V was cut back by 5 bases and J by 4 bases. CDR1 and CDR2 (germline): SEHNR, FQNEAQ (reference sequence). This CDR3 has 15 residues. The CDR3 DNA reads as TGTGCCAGCAGCGCCTCTAGCGGGGGATACAATGAGCAGTTCTTC. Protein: CASSASSGGYNEQFF.

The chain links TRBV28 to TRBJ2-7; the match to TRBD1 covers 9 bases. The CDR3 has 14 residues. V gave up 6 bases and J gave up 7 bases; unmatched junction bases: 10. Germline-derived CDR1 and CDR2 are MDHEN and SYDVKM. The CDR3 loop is CASRSPGQGQEQYF. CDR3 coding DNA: TGTGCCAGCAGATCTCCGGGACAGGGACAAGAGCAGTACTTC.

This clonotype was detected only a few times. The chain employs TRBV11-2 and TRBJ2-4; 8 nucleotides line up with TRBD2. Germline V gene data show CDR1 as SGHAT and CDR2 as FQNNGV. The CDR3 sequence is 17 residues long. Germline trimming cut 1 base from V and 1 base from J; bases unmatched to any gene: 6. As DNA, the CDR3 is TGTGCCAGCAGCTTAGGGTTACGGGGGGGCGCCAAAAACATTCAGTACTTC. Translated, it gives CASSLGLRGGAKNIQYF.

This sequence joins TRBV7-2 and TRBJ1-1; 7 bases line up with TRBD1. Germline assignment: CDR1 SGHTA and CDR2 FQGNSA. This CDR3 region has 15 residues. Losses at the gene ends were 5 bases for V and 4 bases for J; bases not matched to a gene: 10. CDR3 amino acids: CASSPQYRGTTEAFF. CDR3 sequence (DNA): TGTGCCAGCAGCCCGCAATACAGGGGAACCACTGAAGCTTTCTTT.

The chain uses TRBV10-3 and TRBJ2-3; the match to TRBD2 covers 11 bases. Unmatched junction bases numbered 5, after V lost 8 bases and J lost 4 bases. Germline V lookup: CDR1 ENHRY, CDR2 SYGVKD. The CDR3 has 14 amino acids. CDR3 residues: CAIGIAGGPDTQYF. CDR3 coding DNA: TGTGCCATCGGAATAGCGGGAGGGCCAGATACGCAGTATTTT.